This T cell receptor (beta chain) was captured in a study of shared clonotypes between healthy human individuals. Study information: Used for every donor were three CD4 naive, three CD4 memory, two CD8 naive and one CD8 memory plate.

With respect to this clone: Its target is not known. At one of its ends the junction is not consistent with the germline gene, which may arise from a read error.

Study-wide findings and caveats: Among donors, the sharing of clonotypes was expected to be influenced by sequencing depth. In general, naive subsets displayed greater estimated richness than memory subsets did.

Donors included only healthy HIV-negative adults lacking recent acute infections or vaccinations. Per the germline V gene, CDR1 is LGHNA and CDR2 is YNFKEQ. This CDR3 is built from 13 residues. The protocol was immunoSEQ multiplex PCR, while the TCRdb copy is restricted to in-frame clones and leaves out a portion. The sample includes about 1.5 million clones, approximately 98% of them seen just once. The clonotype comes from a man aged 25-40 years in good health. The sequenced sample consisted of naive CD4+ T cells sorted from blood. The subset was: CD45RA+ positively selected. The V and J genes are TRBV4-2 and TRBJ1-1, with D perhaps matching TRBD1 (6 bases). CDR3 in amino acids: CDSSQLQGTEAFF. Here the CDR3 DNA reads TGTGACAGCAGCCAACTACAGGGAACTGAAGCTTTCTTT.